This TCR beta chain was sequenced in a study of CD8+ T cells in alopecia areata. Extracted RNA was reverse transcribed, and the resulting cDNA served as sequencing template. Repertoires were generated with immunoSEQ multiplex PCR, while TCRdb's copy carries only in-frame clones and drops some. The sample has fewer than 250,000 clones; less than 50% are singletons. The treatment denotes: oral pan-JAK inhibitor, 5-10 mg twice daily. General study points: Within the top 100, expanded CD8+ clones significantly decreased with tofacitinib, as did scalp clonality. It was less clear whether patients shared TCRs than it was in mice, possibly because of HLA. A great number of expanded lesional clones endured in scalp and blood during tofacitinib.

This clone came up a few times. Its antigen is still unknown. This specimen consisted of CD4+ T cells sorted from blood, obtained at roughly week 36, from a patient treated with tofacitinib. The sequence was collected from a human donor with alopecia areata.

CDR3 loop: CASSSAATSGRADTQYF. In nucleotides, the CDR3 is TGTGCCAGCAGCTCGGCTGCGACTAGCGGGAGGGCAGATACGCAGTATTTT. V and J are TRBV5-4 and TRBJ2-3, with 14 bases identical to TRBD2. This CDR3 region has 17 residues. The germline V gene has CDR1 SGHNT and CDR2 YYREEE (reference sequence). The ends lost 3 bases at V and 4 bases at J; junction bases unmatched: 7.